The source of this T cell receptor (beta chain) is a study of post-analysis software for immune sequencing data. Study outcomes and limitations: With TRBV5-6, TRBV5-1 and TRBV20-1 included, about five TRBV segments were more frequent in patients than in controls.

The ends were cut back, 6 bases at V and 4 bases at J, with 15 bases in the middle. The CDR3 consists of 14 residues. cDNA libraries for TCR beta contained unique molecular identifiers. TCRdb redid the calling of the PCR reads with MiXCR, one entry per CDR3 protein. The sample lists a few hundred thousand distinct CDR3 sequences; around 33% were seen once. Turning to this clonotype: No antigen is known for it.

The sample comprised blood. The clonotype comes from a girl under 18 with multiple sclerosis. The chain links TRBV12-3 or TRBV12-4 to TRBJ1-2, with D unresolved. CDR3 DNA sequence: TGTGCCAGCAGCTCCCCTCCGCGCAGCTATGGCTACACCTTC. Translated, it gives CASSSPPRSYGYTF.